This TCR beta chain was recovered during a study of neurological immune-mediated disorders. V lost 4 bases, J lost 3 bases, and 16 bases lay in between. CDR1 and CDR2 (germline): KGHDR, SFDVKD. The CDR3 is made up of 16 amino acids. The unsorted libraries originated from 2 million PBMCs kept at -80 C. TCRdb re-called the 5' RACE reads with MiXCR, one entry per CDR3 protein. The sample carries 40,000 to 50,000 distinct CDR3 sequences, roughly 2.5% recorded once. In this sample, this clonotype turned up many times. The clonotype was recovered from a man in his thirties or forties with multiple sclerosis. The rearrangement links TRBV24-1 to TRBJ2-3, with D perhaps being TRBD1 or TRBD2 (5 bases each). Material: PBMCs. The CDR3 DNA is TGTGCCACCAGTGACCCCGGGACCTCGGGGACAGATACGCAGTATTTT. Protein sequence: CATSDPGTSGTDTQYF.